The entry that follows covers one TCR beta chain sequence. Germline V gives CDR1 SGHTA, CDR2 FQGTGA. V lost 5 bases and J lost 6; bases outside the gene matches: 6. The CDR3 is 14 residues long. This entry comes from a study of PD-L1 blockade in urothelial cancer. Across the study: Patients previously received 0 to 3 chemotherapy regimens.

Using immunoSEQ multiplex PCR, the repertoire was profiled, and TCRdb retains in-frame clones only, with some absent. This table holds tens of thousands of clones, nearly 90% found once. This material consisted of PBMCs, taken around atezolizumab (anti-PD-L1) treatment. The chain links TRBV7-3 to TRBJ2-2; the match to TRBD1 covers 7 bases. The receptor was isolated from a woman aged 55-69 years with urothelial cancer. The CDR3 DNA follows: TGTGCCAGCAGCGTCCAACAGGGGCCCGGGGAGCTGTTTTTT. Translated: CASSVQQGPGELFF.